Shown below are 28 T cell receptor beta chains from a single sample sequenced in a study of blood T cell repertoires in COVID-19. The repertoire was sequenced with immunoSEQ multiplex PCR; TCRdb's copy has only in-frame clones and lacks some. The data contain 300,000 or so clones, around 87% of them singletons. Sequenced material: peripheral blood. These receptors all come from a man between 50 and 59 years old with active or convalescent COVID-19.

V gene TRBV7-8 combines with J gene TRBJ1-3; the D gene is possibly TRBD1 (5 bases). This CDR3 has 15 residues. The ends were cut back, 3 bases at V and 2 bases at J, with 11 bases in the middle. Germline V gene data show CDR1 as SGHVS and CDR2 as FQNEAQ. CDR3 DNA sequence: TGTGCCAGCAGCTTTTCTCCAGGGACTGGAAACACCATATATTTT. Amino acid sequence: CASSFSPGTGNTIYF.

In the case of this clone: At one end the junction does not follow the germline gene, possibly because of a read error. The CDR3 here is CASSKDITGGRYGYTF. The CDR3 nucleotides read TGCGCCAGCAGCAAAGATATAACAGGGGGCAGGTATGGCTACACCTTC. The chain recombines TRBV4-3 with TRBJ1-2; 9 nucleotides align to TRBD1. The CDR3 spans 16 residues. CDR1 is LGHNA, CDR2 YSLEER, per germline.

The rearrangement uses TRBV6-2 or TRBV6-3 and TRBJ1-1, with 8 bases lining up with TRBD1. This CDR3 contains 13 residues. Trimming cost V 2 bases and J 10 bases; bases outside gene matches: 6. The germline V gene has CDR1 MNHEY and CDR2 SVGEGT. The chain's CDR3 is CASSYGQGGSAFF. The CDR3 region has the DNA TGTGCCAGCAGTTACGGACAGGGTGGTTCAGCTTTCTTT.

V and J are TRBV9 and TRBJ2-3; 8 positions match TRBD1. CDR1 SGDLS and CDR2 YYNGEE come from the germline V gene. CDR3 size: 16 residues. The J segment lost 2 bases and the V segment lost 1 base, leaving 6 bases of the junction unmatched. CDR3 DNA sequence: TGTGCCAGCAGCGTAACGACAGGGGACTTCACAGATACGCAGTATTTT. The encoded protein is CASSVTTGDFTDTQYF.

V and J are TRBV21-1 and TRBJ1-5; TRBD1, the D gene given by the table, was not confirmed from the DNA. TRBV21-1 is marked as a pseudogene. This CDR3 spans 18 amino acids. CDR3 region: CASSKLHHDRSRNQPQHF. The CDR3, as DNA: TGTGCCAGCAGCAAATTACATCACGACAGGAGTCGCAATCAGCCCCAGCATTTT.

The chain has TRBV19 and TRBJ1-1; TRBD1 aligns across 12 bases. This CDR3 has 15 amino acids. Losses at the gene ends were 7 bases for V and 6 bases for J; bases not matched to a gene: 9. Germline V gene data show CDR1 as LNHDA and CDR2 as SQIVND (reference sequence). The CDR3 region is CASIPKGQGAAEAFF. DNA for the CDR3: TGTGCCAGTATCCCCAAGGGACAGGGGGCGGCTGAAGCTTTCTTT. Variable domain in full (rest from reference TRBV19 and TRBJ1-1): DGGITQSPKYLFRKEGQNVTLSCEQNLNHDAMYWYRQDPGQGLRLIYYSQIVNDFQKGDIAEGYSVSREKKESFPLTVTSAQKNPTAFYLCASIPKGQGAAEAFFGQGTRLTVV.

The chain has TRBV9 and TRBJ1-5; 7 bases fit TRBD1. In germline, CDR1 is SGDLS, CDR2 YYNGEE. This CDR3 has 14 residues. Trimming removed 0 bases from V and 6 bases from J; junction bases left unmatched: 3. In nucleotides, the CDR3 is TGTGCCAGCAGCGTAGGACAGGGCGGTCAGCCCCAGCATTTT. Protein product: CASSVGQGGQPQHF.

V usage is TRBV28 and J usage is TRBJ2-6; 7 bases map to TRBD1. The CDR3 runs 15 residues. The germline CDR1 and CDR2 sequences are MDHEN and SYDVKM. Trimming at V came to 4 bases and at J to 3 bases, leaving 3 bases not matched to a gene. CDR3 coding DNA: TGTGCCAGCAGTTCCAGGGGGTTTGGGGCCAACGTCCTGACTTTC. Amino acid sequence: CASSSRGFGANVLTF.

The gene calls are TRBV5-1 and TRBJ2-7, with 7 nucleotides matching TRBD2. Germline V lookup: CDR1 SGHRS, CDR2 YFSETQ. J gave up 2 bases and V 0 bases, and 5 bases lay outside the gene matches. The CDR3 consists of 15 residues. For the CDR3, the DNA is TGCGCCAGCAGCTTGGGGGCTAGCGGTACCTACGAGCAGTACTTC. Translated, it gives CASSLGASGTYEQYF.

The chain has TRBV19 and TRBJ2-2, with 7 bases identical to TRBD1. V was pared by 5 bases and J by 1 base, with 7 bases of the junction left unmatched. The V gene's germline CDR1 is LNHDA and CDR2 SQIVND (reference sequence). This CDR3 is built from 16 residues. CDR3 coding DNA: TGTGCCAGTAGTTCCCTGTGGACAGGGAACACCGGGGAGCTGTTTTTT. Translation: CASSSLWTGNTGELFF. Using reference TRBV19 and TRBJ2-2 for the parts outside the CDR3, the full variable domain is DGGITQSPKYLFRKEGQNVTLSCEQNLNHDAMYWYRQDPGQGLRLIYYSQIVNDFQKGDIAEGYSVSREKKESFPLTVTSAQKNPTAFYLCASSSLWTGNTGELFFGEGSRLTVL.

A note on this clone: Other DNA sequences in this sample translate to the same CDR3. In DNA, the CDR3 is TGCGCCAGCAGCTTGAGCGGGGATAGCAATCAGCCCCAGCATTTT. Translated: CASSLSGDSNQPQHF. The chain couples TRBV5-1 to TRBJ1-5; D unresolved. The length of the CDR3 is 15 residues. Trimming removed 1 base from V and 0 bases from J, with 8 bases in between. Germline V gives CDR1 SGHRS, CDR2 YFSETQ.

This clone was detected a few times. V is TRBV5-1 and J is TRBJ1-2; D is perhaps TRBD1 (5 bases). Trimming took off 5 bases at V and 0 bases at J, with 14 bases between the two ends. There are 15 residues in the CDR3. Germline V gives CDR1 SGHRS, CDR2 YFSETQ. The CDR3 loop reads CASRSSTASNYGYTF. In DNA form, the CDR3 reads TGCGCCAGCAGGTCATCGACAGCTTCTAACTATGGCTACACCTTC.

The chain joins TRBV5-8 to TRBJ2-7, with 9 bases lining up with TRBD1. This CDR3 has 15 amino acids. J lost 3 bases, V lost 4 bases, and 8 bases had no gene match. CDR1 is SGHTS and CDR2 is YDEGEE in the germline V gene. This CDR3 is CASSRQGTGYYEQYF. The CDR3 DNA follows: TGTGCCAGCAGCCGTCAAGGGACAGGGTACTACGAGCAGTACTTC.

The sample holds one count of this clone. The chain links TRBV11-2 to TRBJ2-5, with D possibly TRBD2 on 5 matching bases. The germline gives CDR1 SGHAT, CDR2 FQNNGV. The germline V and J ends were trimmed by 1 base and 4 bases, with 10 bases remaining between them. The CDR3 is 14 residues long. CDR3 amino acids: CASSLGETGETQYF. The CDR3 DNA reads as TGTGCCAGCAGCTTAGGGGAGACGGGAGAGACCCAGTACTTC.

V is TRBV6-5 and J is TRBJ1-6, with D perhaps TRBD1 (5 bases). This CDR3 is 12 amino acids long. Germline V gene lookup returns CDR1 MNHEY and CDR2 SVGAGI. Deletions cut 7 bases from V and 17 bases from J, with 18 bases between. The CDR3 spells CASTLEDTGFHF. CDR3 nucleotides: TGTGCCAGCACACTTGAGGACACGGGCTTCCACTTT.

V gene TRBV20-1 combines with J gene TRBJ2-2, with TRBD2 matching over 8 bases. There are 16 residues in the CDR3. The germline V gene encodes CDR1 DFQATT and CDR2 SNEGSKA (reference sequence). The J segment lost 7 bases and the V segment lost 3 bases, leaving 13 bases of the junction unmatched. CDR3 nucleotides: TGCAGTGCTAGTATGATCGGGCGGGAGGAGTTCGGGGAGCTGTTTTTT. Its protein product is CSASMIGREEFGELFF.

This clone was seen more than once but under ten times. The chain has TRBV2 and TRBJ1-1; no definite D call. Germline assignment: CDR1 SNHLY and CDR2 FYNNEI. The CDR3 is 12 residues long. The V end was cut by 2 bases, the J end by 1 base, with 2 bases between. The CDR3 DNA reads as TGTGCCAGCAGTGAACAGAACACTGAAGCTTTCTTT. It encodes CASSEQNTEAFF.

This sequence joins TRBV2 and TRBJ2-3, with D possibly TRBD1 on 5 matching bases. Deletions cut 6 bases from V and 6 bases from J, with 10 bases between. The CDR3 is made up of 12 amino acids. Germline CDR1 SNHLY, CDR2 FYNNEI. CDR3 in DNA: TGTGCCAGCAGGGCCAGGGCGGATACGCAGTATTTT. As protein: CASRARADTQYF.

The rearrangement uses TRBV6-2 or TRBV6-3 and TRBJ1-2; D not resolved. Per the germline V gene, CDR1 is MNHEY and CDR2 is SVGEGT. This CDR3 has 13 amino acids. Deletions cut 0 bases from V and 4 bases from J, with 6 bases between. The CDR3 sequence: CASSYSPSYGYTF. The CDR3 nucleotides read TGTGCCAGCAGTTACTCCCCCTCCTATGGCTACACCTTC.

The genes are TRBV7-9 and TRBJ1-3, with 8 bases aligning to TRBD1. This CDR3 contains 15 residues. CDR1 is SEHNR and CDR2 is FQNEAQ in the germline V gene (reference sequence). V gave up 5 bases and J gave up 1 base; unmatched junction bases: 4. The CDR3 is CASSHRQGSGNTIYF. CDR3 nucleotides: TGTGCCAGCAGCCATCGACAGGGGTCTGGAAACACCATATATTTT.

The chain couples TRBV10-3 to TRBJ2-1, with a weak D call TRBD2 (6 bases). CDR3 length: 17 amino acids. Deletions cut 2 bases from V and 5 bases from J, with 19 bases between. Germline-derived CDR1 and CDR2 are ENHRY and SYGVKD. The CDR3 sequence is CAISEGRGWNLDNEQFF. CDR3 nucleotides: TGTGCCATCAGTGAGGGGCGGGGATGGAACCTTGACAATGAGCAGTTCTTC.

The chain combines TRBV7-2 with TRBJ1-6; a weak D match, TRBD1 (6 bases). Germline V gives CDR1 SGHTA, CDR2 FQGNSA. The CDR3 spans 17 residues. V dropped 2 bases and J dropped 3 bases, with 14 bases sitting between them. CDR3 sequence reads: CASSLSGGRFYNSPLHF. CDR3 nucleotide sequence: TGTGCCAGCAGCTTATCCGGGGGGCGTTTCTATAATTCACCCCTCCACTTT. The entire variable domain, with the rest obtained from reference TRBV7-2 and TRBJ1-6, is as follows: GAGVSQSPSNKVTEKGKDVELRCDPISGHTALYWYRQSLGQGLEFLIYFQGNSAPDKSGLPSDRFSAERTGGSVSTLTIQRTQQEDSAVYLCASSLSGGRFYNSPLHFGNGTRLTVT.

This clone was seen more than once but under ten times. The chain joins TRBV7-9 to TRBJ2-7; D gene uncertain. This CDR3 spans 13 amino acids. Germline CDR1 SEHNR, CDR2 FQNEAQ (reference sequence). V was cut by 0 bases and J by 2 bases, with 5 bases left in between. The CDR3 spells CASSLAGTYEQYF. The CDR3 region has the DNA TGTGCCAGCAGCTTAGCCGGTACCTACGAGCAGTACTTC. The variable domain in full, completed from reference TRBV7-9 and TRBJ2-7, reads DTGVSQNPRHKITKRGQNVTFRCDPISEHNRLYWYRQTLGQGPEFLTYFQNEAQLEKSRLLSDRFSAERPKGSFSTLEIQRTEQGDSAMYLCASSLAGTYEQYFGPGTRLTVT.

J is TRBJ2-1 and V is TRBV7-9; 9 nucleotides line up with TRBD2. The junction had 11 bases not matched to a gene; V was cut back by 5 bases and J by 12 bases. Germline loops: CDR1 SEHNR, CDR2 FQNEAQ (reference sequence). The CDR3 consists of 14 residues. Here the CDR3 reads CASSKRFGGRAQFF. DNA for the CDR3: TGTGCCAGCAGCAAACGGTTTGGCGGGAGGGCGCAGTTCTTC.

The gene calls are TRBV14 and TRBJ2-3, with 9 bases matching TRBD1. CDR1 SGHDN and CDR2 FVKESK come from the germline V gene. The CDR3 has 16 amino acids. J gave up 4 bases and V 4 bases, and 9 bases lay outside the gene matches. The CDR3 reads CASSLWDRVPPDTQYF. CDR3 in DNA: TGTGCCAGCAGCCTGTGGGACAGGGTCCCCCCAGATACGCAGTATTTT.

DNA for the CDR3: TGTGCCAGCAGCTTAGCGGGACTAGCGGGGGTGGAGACCCAGTACTTC. This sequence encodes CASSLAGLAGVETQYF. The rearrangement joins TRBV7-8 to TRBJ2-5, with TRBD2 identical over 14 bases. The CDR3 has 16 residues. With 0 bases clipped from V and 5 bases from J, the junction kept 2 bases outside the gene matches. Germline lookup yields CDR1 SGHVS and CDR2 FQNEAQ.

CDR3 bases: TGTGCCATCAGGTCAGACAGGGCCGGGGAGCTGTTTTTT. Protein sequence: CAIRSDRAGELFF. This sequence joins TRBV10-3 and TRBJ2-2; 7 bases match TRBD1. From germline, CDR1 is ENHRY and CDR2 SYGVKD. V gave up 6 bases and J gave up 6 bases; unmatched junction bases: 4. The CDR3 runs 13 residues.

The rearrangement joins TRBV15 to TRBJ1-6, with 9 bases that match TRBD1. Germline lookup yields CDR1 LNHNV and CDR2 YYDKDF (reference sequence). The V and J ends lost 2 bases and 9 bases, in that order; junction bases with no gene match: 5. The CDR3 spans 15 residues. CDR3 nucleotide sequence: TGTGCCACCAGCAGACCGGGACAGGGCGGTTCACCCCTCCACTTT. As protein: CATSRPGQGGSPLHF.